This T cell receptor beta chain was captured in a study of CXCR3-negative and CXCR3-positive naive CD8 T cells. Overall study findings and caveats: Both naive subsets, CXCR3-negative and CXCR3-positive, displayed similar TRBV-TRBJ usage, unlike memory cells. A higher hydrophobicity marked the TRB CDR3s of CXCR3-positive naive cells versus CXCR3-negative naive cells. Naive subsets displayed similar surface CD5, and TCR strength was inferred from TRB CDR3 properties.

All TRB cDNA libraries came from 5' RACE performed with UMI labels. From its re-call of the 5' RACE reads, TCRdb lists each CDR3 protein once, without DNA. Its listing shows tens of thousands of distinct CDR3 sequences. Comments on this clonotype: Its antigen is currently unknown.

The CDR3 spans 14 residues. Germline CDR1 reads SQVTM; CDR2 reads ANQGSEA. The study sorted every CD8+ T cell subset in triplicate at 250,000 to 300,000 cells each. This TCR was recovered from a human donor in good health. Some clones in this sample may be carry-over from other donors' samples. The gene calls are TRBV29-1 and TRBJ2-5; the TRBD1 assignment by TCRdb is unverifiable without DNA. The source material was naive CXCR3- CD8+ T cells from blood. Indicated subset: CD45RO-CCR7+CD27+CD95- naive CD8+ T cells lacking CXCR3 (TNR3-). The CDR3 here is CSAEDRDVLETQYF.